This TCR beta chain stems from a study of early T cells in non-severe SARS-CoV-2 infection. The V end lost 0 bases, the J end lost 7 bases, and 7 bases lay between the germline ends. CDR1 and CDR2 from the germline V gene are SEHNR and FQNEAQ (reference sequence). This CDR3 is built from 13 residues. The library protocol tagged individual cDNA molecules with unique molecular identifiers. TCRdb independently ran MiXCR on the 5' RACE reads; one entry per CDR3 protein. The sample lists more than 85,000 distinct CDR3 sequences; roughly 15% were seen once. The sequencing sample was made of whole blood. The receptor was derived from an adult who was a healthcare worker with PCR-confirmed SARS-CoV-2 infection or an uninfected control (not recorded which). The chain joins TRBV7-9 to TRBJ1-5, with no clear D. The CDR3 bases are TGTGCCAGCAGCTTAGCTGAGGGACAGCCCCAGCATTTT. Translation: CASSLAEGQPQHF.